A single sample is the source of the 21 T cell receptor beta chains below, sequenced in a study of OX40 agonist ivuxolimab in advanced cancers. The method was immunoSEQ multiplex PCR; TCRdb's version includes in-frame clones alone and lacks a portion of them. The table includes roughly 100,000 clones, approximately 87% detected once. The sequencing used CD4+ or CD8+ T cells sorted from blood, collected in a trial of the OX40 agonist ivuxolimab. The origin of the receptors is an adult with an advanced solid tumor such as melanoma, head and neck, liver or kidney cancer.

The genes are TRBV21-1 and TRBJ1-5; the table's D call, TRBD1, was not checked against the DNA. TRBV21-1 is termed a pseudogene. The CDR3 runs 16 residues. The CDR3 is CASSKQGRRGNQPQHF. The CDR3 DNA reads as TGTGCCAGCAGCAAACAAGGCAGGCGAGGCAATCAGCCCCAGCATTTT.

The chain has TRBV9 and TRBJ1-1; 7 nucleotides match TRBD1. Trimming removed 4 bases from V and 3 bases from J; junction bases left unmatched: 3. This CDR3 has 13 amino acids. Germline lookup yields CDR1 SGDLS and CDR2 YYNGEE. In DNA, the CDR3 is TGTGCCAGCAGCAAAGGACAGGACACTGAAGCTTTCTTT. Translating gives CASSKGQDTEAFF.

The chain has TRBV5-3 and TRBJ2-7, with D tentatively TRBD1 (5 bases). TRBV5-3 belongs to the ORF category, with a function that is uncertain. V dropped 4 bases and J dropped 2 bases, with 10 bases sitting between them. The CDR3 has 13 amino acids. The CDR3 DNA reads as TGTGCCAGAAGCCTACAGGACCCCTACGAGCAGTACTTC. It codes for CARSLQDPYEQYF.

The V call is TRBV19, the J call TRBJ1-2; 7 nucleotides match TRBD1. Germline V lookup: CDR1 LNHDA, CDR2 SQIVND (reference sequence). CDR3 length: 14 residues. Unmatched junction bases numbered 5, after V lost 3 bases and J lost 4 bases. The CDR3 nucleotides read TGTGCCAGTAGTATCCCGACAGGGCTCTATGGCTACACCTTC. The encoded protein is CASSIPTGLYGYTF.

This clone showed up just a few times. This chain uses TRBV5-1 with TRBJ2-2; D gene unclear. The germline CDR1 and CDR2 sequences are SGHRS and YFSETQ. Trimming removed 0 bases from V and 5 bases from J, with 11 bases in between. CDR3 size: 15 residues. CDR3 nucleotide sequence: TGCGCCAGCAGCTTGGAACGGGTAGGAACCGGGGAGCTGTTTTTT. It encodes CASSLERVGTGELFF.

The CDR3 nucleotides read TGCGCCAGCAGTGACCGCCGACTAGCGGGAGGTACGAGCTCCTACAATGAGCAGTTCTTC. This sequence encodes CASSDRRLAGGTSSYNEQFF. This sequence joins TRBV10-1 and TRBJ2-1; TRBD2 matches 13 bases. V gave up 3 bases and J gave up 0 bases; unmatched junction bases: 11. The germline V gene has CDR1 WNHNN and CDR2 SYGVQD (reference sequence). The CDR3 extends over 20 amino acids.

A few counts support this clone. This sequence joins TRBV5-1 and TRBJ1-1, with D hard to call. Trimming removed 1 base from V and 0 bases from J, with 4 bases in between. In germline, CDR1 is SGHRS, CDR2 YFSETQ. The CDR3 sequence is 13 residues long. The CDR3 DNA sequence: TGCGCCAGCAGCTTGACAGTGAACACTGAAGCTTTCTTT. This sequence encodes CASSLTVNTEAFF.

The V gene is TRBV19, the J gene TRBJ1-1, with 8 bases lining up with TRBD1. V dropped 7 bases and J dropped 1; count of bases not matched to a gene: 5. Germline CDR1 reads LNHDA; CDR2 reads SQIVND (reference sequence). The CDR3 spans 14 residues. CDR3 in amino acids: CASTPGQGNTEAFF. CDR3 in DNA: TGTGCCAGTACCCCCGGACAGGGGAACACTGAAGCTTTCTTT.

This clone has a single count. The chain links TRBV11-2 to TRBJ2-5; the match to TRBD1 covers 7 bases. CDR3 size: 15 residues. The ends lost 2 bases at V and 5 bases at J; junction bases unmatched: 8. Germline loops: CDR1 SGHAT, CDR2 FQNNGV. The CDR3, as DNA: TGTGCCAGCAGCTTATTAGGGGGCTCGGGGGAGACCCAGTACTTC. Protein: CASSLLGGSGETQYF. The variable domain in full, with the rest retrieved from reference TRBV11-2 and TRBJ2-5, is EAGVAQSPRYKIIEKRQSVAFWCNPISGHATLYWYQQILGQGPKLLIQFQNNGVVDDSQLPKDRFSAERLKGVDSTLKIQPAKLEDSAVYLCASSLLGGSGETQYFGPGTRLLVL.

As regards this clone: Different DNA sequences within this sample yield the same CDR3. This rearrangement joins TRBV18 to TRBJ1-1; 7 positions match TRBD1. The CDR3 loop spans 14 amino acids. Trimming took 3 bases from V and 1 from J; bases not matched to a gene: 2. In germline, CDR1 is KGHSH, CDR2 LQKENI. CDR3 residues: CASSPDRKNTEAFF. The CDR3 DNA follows: TGTGCCAGCTCACCGGACAGGAAGAACACTGAAGCTTTCTTT.

This chain connects TRBV18 to TRBJ2-5, with 7 bases fitting TRBD1. The ends lost 0 bases at V and 5 bases at J; junction bases unmatched: 3. This CDR3 has 14 residues. Germline values: CDR1 KGHSH, CDR2 LQKENI. This chain's CDR3 is CASSPPDRVETQYF. DNA of the CDR3: TGTGCCAGCTCACCACCTGACAGGGTGGAGACCCAGTACTTC. Using reference TRBV18 and TRBJ2-5 for the parts outside the CDR3, the full variable domain is NAGVMQNPRHLVRRRGQEARLRCSPMKGHSHVYWYRQLPEEGLKFMVYLQKENIIDESGMPKERFSAEFPKEGPSILRIQQVVRGDSAAYFCASSPPDRVETQYFGPGTRLLVL.

This chain links TRBV28 with TRBJ2-1; 7 bases map to TRBD2. V was pared by 2 bases and J by 0 bases, with 4 bases of the junction left unmatched. The length of the CDR3 is 16 residues. Germline V CDR1 and CDR2: MDHEN, SYDVKM. CDR3: CASSLAGATSYNEQFF. The CDR3 DNA follows: TGTGCCAGCAGTTTAGCGGGAGCAACCTCCTACAATGAGCAGTTCTTC.

The J gene is TRBJ2-5, the V gene TRBV7-8; 11 nucleotides align to TRBD2. Germline V CDR1 and CDR2: SGHVS, FQNEAQ. CDR3 length: 16 amino acids. The V gene end was trimmed by 3 bases and the J gene end by 3 bases; junction bases not matched to a gene: 6. DNA for the CDR3: TGTGCCAGCAGCTTCTTAGCGGGGGGGCCGGAAGAGACCCAGTACTTC. Protein: CASSFLAGGPEETQYF.

The chain uses TRBV6-6 and TRBJ2-2; D gene ambiguous. Trimming stripped 2 bases from V and 3 bases from J, with 7 bases between. CDR3 size: 14 residues. The germline CDR1 and CDR2 sequences are MNHNY and SVGAGI (reference sequence). In nucleotides, the CDR3 is TGTGCCAGCAGTTACCGCCTTGACACCGGGGAGCTGTTTTTT. This encodes CASSYRLDTGELFF.

The chain carries TRBV6-5 and TRBJ2-7, with D perhaps TRBD1 (6 bases). The CDR3 extends over 13 amino acids. Germline lookup yields CDR1 MNHEY and CDR2 SVGAGI. V lost 8 bases and J 3 bases, leaving 14 bases between the germline ends. The CDR3 nucleotides read TGTGCCAGCGGGAAGGGACACCACTACGAGCAGTACTTC. Amino acid sequence: CASGKGHHYEQYF.

V is TRBV5-6 and J is TRBJ2-3, with TRBD2 identical over 10 bases. The CDR3 contains 17 residues. Losses at the gene ends were 1 base for V and 5 bases for J; bases not matched to a gene: 10. Germline assignment: CDR1 SGHDT and CDR2 YYEEEE. This CDR3 is CASSLFRAGGYGDTQYF. The CDR3 DNA sequence: TGTGCCAGCAGCTTGTTTAGAGCGGGAGGGTATGGAGATACGCAGTATTTT.

This clone was observed a single time. The rearrangement joins TRBV10-1 to TRBJ2-1; 7 nucleotides align to TRBD2. The CDR3 is 16 amino acids. In germline, CDR1 is WNHNN, CDR2 SYGVQD (reference sequence). Trimming took 0 bases from V and 9 from J; bases not matched to a gene: 11. CDR3: CASSESQRGTTGEQFF. The CDR3 bases are TGCGCCAGCAGTGAGTCGCAGCGGGGTACAACGGGTGAGCAGTTCTTC.

The chain is built from TRBV7-2 and TRBJ2-7; TRBD2 aligns across 9 bases. This CDR3 has 17 residues. Germline V CDR1 and CDR2: SGHTA, FQGNSA. V shed 5 bases and J 3 bases; nucleotides not matched to a gene: 14. The CDR3 protein is CASSPRPGGGVYYEQYF. The CDR3 DNA follows: TGTGCCAGCAGCCCGCGCCCCGGCGGGGGGGTTTACTACGAGCAGTACTTC.

This chain connects TRBV4-3 to TRBJ1-1; 9 bases agree with TRBD1. The CDR3 is made up of 17 amino acids. Germline values: CDR1 LGHNA, CDR2 YSLEER. V lost 1 base to trimming and J lost 1 base; unmatched junction nucleotides: 7. In nucleotides, the CDR3 is TGCGCCAGCAGCCAAGCCACAGGGGGCGGAGGGAACACTGAAGCTTTCTTT. Translation gives CASSQATGGGGNTEAFF.

The count of this clone is one. The chain employs TRBV28 and TRBJ2-5; 9 bases are shared with TRBD1. Germline V lookup: CDR1 MDHEN, CDR2 SYDVKM. With 7 bases clipped from V and 5 bases from J, the junction kept 5 bases outside the gene matches. The CDR3 runs 13 residues. Written as DNA, the CDR3 is TGTGCCAGCACCACAGGGGGCTTGGAGACCCAGTACTTC. Protein: CASTTGGLETQYF.

This clone was found once. The rearrangement joins TRBV29-1 to TRBJ2-5; 9 bases match TRBD1. The J call may be wrong; the DNA end is better matched by TRBJ2-7. Germline V CDR1 and CDR2: SQVTM, ANQGSEA. The CDR3 runs to 13 residues. The CDR3 DNA reads as TGCAGCGTTCGCGGGACAGGGAGGGACGAGCAGTACTTC. Translating gives CSVRGTGRDEQYF.